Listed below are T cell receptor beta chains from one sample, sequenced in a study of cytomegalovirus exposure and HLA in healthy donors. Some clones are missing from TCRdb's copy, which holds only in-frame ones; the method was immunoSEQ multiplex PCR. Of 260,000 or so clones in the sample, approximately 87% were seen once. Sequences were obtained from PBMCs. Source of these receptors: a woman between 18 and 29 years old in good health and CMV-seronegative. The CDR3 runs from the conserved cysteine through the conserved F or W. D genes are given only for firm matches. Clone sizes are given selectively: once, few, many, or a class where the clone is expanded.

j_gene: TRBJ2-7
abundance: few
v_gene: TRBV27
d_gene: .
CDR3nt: TGTGCCAGCAGTTTAGGCCCAGGGGCGGGTCGGGAGCAGTACTTC
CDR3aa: CASSLGPGAGREQYF

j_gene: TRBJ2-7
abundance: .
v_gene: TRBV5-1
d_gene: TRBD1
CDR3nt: TGCGCCAGCGGACAGGGGGCCAGCCTCTACGAGCAGTACTTC
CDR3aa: CASGQGASLYEQYF

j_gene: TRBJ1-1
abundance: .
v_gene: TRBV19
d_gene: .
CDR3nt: TGTGCCAGTAGTCGACAGAACACTGAAGCTTTCTTT
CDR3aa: CASSRQNTEAFF

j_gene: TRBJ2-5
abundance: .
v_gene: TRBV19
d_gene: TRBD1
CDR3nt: TGTGCCAGTAGTTCACAGGGGTCCCGCACCGAGACCCAGTACTTC
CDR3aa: CASSSQGSRTETQYF

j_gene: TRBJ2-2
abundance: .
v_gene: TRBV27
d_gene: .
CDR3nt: TGTGCCAGCAGTTGGGGGAGGCCGAACACCGGGGAGCTGTTTTTT
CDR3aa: CASSWGRPNTGELFF

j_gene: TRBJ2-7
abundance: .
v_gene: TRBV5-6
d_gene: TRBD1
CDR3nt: TGTGCCAGCAGCTTCCGTCGGGACAGCACCTACGAGCAGTACTTC
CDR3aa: CASSFRRDSTYEQYF

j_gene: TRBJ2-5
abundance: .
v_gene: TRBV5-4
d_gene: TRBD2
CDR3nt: TGTGCCAGCAACCCCGGAGGGGAGGGGCGAGAGACCCAGTACTTC
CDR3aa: CASNPGGEGRETQYF

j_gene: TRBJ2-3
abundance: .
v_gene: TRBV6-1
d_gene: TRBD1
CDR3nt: TGTGCCAGCAGTGAACGGCCCTTCACAGGGGGCTCATACACAGATACGCAGTATTTT
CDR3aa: CASSERPFTGGSYTDTQYF

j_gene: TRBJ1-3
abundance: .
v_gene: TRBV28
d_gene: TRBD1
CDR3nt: TGTGCCAGCAACGGACAGGGGGTGTTTGGAAACACCATATATTTT
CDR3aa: CASNGQGVFGNTIYF

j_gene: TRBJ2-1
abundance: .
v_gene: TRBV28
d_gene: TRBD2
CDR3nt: TGTGCCAGCGGGCGGGAGGGGCTATACAATGAGCAGTTCTTC
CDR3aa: CASGREGLYNEQFF

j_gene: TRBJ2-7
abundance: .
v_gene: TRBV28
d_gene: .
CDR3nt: TGTGCCAGCAGGGGGGCTAAGCGGTACTACTCCTACGAGCAGTACTTC
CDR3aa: CASRGAKRYYSYEQYF

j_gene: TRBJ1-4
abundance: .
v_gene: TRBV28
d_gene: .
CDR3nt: TGTGCCAGCAGTTGGCGTGGGGCAGCTAATGAAAAACTGTTTTTT
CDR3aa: CASSWRGAANEKLFF

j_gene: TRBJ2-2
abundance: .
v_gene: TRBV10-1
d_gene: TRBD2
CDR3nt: TGCGCCAGCAGCCCCGGGACTAGCAGGACCGGGGAGCTGTTTTTT
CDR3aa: CASSPGTSRTGELFF

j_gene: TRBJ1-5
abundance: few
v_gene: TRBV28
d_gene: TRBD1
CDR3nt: TGTGCCAGCAGGCCAACAGGGGGCCAACAGCCCCAGCATTTT
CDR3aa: CASRPTGGQQPQHF

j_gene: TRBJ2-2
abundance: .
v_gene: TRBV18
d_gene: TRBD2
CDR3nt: TGTGCCAGCTCCGCGGGAGGCAACACCGGGGAGCTGTTTTTT
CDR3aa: CASSAGGNTGELFF

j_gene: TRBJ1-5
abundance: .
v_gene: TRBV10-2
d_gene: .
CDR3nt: TGCGCCAGCAGTGAGTCTGAGGTAAATCAGCCCCAGCATTTT
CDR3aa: CASSESEVNQPQHF

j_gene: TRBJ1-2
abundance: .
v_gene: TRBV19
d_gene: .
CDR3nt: TGTGCCAGTAGTATGGGAGGGGCCTATGGCTACACCTTC
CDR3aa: CASSMGGAYGYTF

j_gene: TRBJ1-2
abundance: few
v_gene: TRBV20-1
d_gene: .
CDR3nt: TGTCTGCCTGGGGGCGACTATGGCTACACCTTC
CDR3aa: CLPGGDYGYTF

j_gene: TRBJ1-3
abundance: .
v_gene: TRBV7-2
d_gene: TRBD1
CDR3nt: TGTGCCAGCAGCTGGGGGACAGGGGGAAACACCATATATTTT
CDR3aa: CASSWGTGGNTIYF

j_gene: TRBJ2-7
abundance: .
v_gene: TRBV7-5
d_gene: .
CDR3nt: TGTGCCAGGACCACTAGGGTGGGACAGTGGGGGCGTCTGAGCTCCTACGAGCAGTACTTC
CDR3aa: CARTTRVGQWGRLSSYEQYF

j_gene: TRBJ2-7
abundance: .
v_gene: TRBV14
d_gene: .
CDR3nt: TGTGCCAGCAGCCAAGAATCCGGGAGTAACCTCTTCGAGCAGTACTTC
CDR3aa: CASSQESGSNLFEQYF

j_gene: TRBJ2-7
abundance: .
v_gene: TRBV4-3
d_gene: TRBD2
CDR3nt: TGCGCCAGCAGCCAAGATGCAGTAGCGGGAGGGCCCCCCTACGAGCAGTACTTC
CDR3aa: CASSQDAVAGGPPYEQYF

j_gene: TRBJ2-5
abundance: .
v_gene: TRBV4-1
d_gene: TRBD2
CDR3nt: TGCGCCAGCAGCCAAACTGCCCCGCGGACTAGCGGGACTCGCGATTCCCAAGAGACCCAGTACTTC
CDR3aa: CASSQTAPRTSGTRDSQETQYF

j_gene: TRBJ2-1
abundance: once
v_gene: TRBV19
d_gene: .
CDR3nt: TGTGCCAGTAGTAATTCTAGTTCCTGGGGCGGCGATGAGCAGTTCTTC
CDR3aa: CASSNSSSWGGDEQFF

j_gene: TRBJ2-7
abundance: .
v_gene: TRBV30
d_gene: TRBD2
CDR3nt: TGTGCCTGGACTAGCGGGGGGTACGAGCAGTACTTC
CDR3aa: CAWTSGGYEQYF

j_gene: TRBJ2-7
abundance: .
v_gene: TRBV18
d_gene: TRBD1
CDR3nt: TGTGCCAGCTCACCAGGGACAGACTACGAGCAGTACTTC
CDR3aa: CASSPGTDYEQYF

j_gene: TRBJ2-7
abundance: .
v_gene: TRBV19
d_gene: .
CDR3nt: TGTGCCAGTAGCGGTACCTACGAGCAGTACTTC
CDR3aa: CASSGTYEQYF

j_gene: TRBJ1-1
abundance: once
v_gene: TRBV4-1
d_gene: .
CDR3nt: TGCGCCAGCAGCGGGGGCGGTGAAGCTTTCTTT
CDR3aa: CASSGGGEAFF